The rows below give T cell receptor beta chains drawn from one sample of a study of blood T cell repertoires in COVID-19. Libraries were prepared by immunoSEQ multiplex PCR; TCRdb keeps only in-frame clonotypes and omits some of them. This table has some 320,000 clones, roughly 90% appearing once. Source material: PBMCs or T cells enriched from blood (not recorded which). The receptors come from a woman between 25 and 40 years old who had been exposed to COVID-19. Both conserved end residues are part of each CDR3. A D gene is named only where the DNA matches it firmly. Some rows mark clone size as missing; the rest say once, few, many or name a class of expanded clone.

J	D	size	V	CDR3	DNA
TRBJ1-5	TRBD1	-	TRBV19	CASTGQGYQPQHF	TGTGCCAGTACAGGACAGGGGTATCAGCCCCAGCATTTT
TRBJ1-1	TRBD1	-	TRBV5-1	CASSPTGSVEAFF	TGCGCCAGCAGCCCGACAGGGTCCGTTGAAGCTTTCTTT
TRBJ2-1	-	-	TRBV7-6	CASSPIRRGPNEQFF	TGTGCCAGCAGCCCCATTCGGCGGGGACCCAATGAGCAGTTCTTC
TRBJ1-5	-	-	TRBV24-1	CATSGGGAGQPQHF	TGTGCCACCAGTGGCGGGGGGGCCGGTCAGCCCCAGCATTTT
TRBJ2-4	TRBD1	once	TRBV4-2	CASSQDGQGKNIQYF	TGTGCCAGCAGCCAAGACGGACAGGGAAAAAACATTCAGTACTTC
TRBJ2-2	TRBD2	-	TRBV2	CASRMPPSGHTGELFF	TGTGCCAGCAGGATGCCGCCTAGCGGGCACACCGGGGAGCTGTTTTTT
TRBJ1-2	-	-	TRBV28	CASSFEANYGYTF	TGTGCCAGCAGTTTCGAGGCTAACTATGGCTACACCTTC
TRBJ1-2	-	-	TRBV7-9	CASSPSGGDNYGGYTF	TGTGCCAGCAGCCCTTCCGGGGGGGATAACTATGGTGGCTACACCTTC
TRBJ1-5	TRBD1	-	TRBV18	CASSPNDRASNQPQHF	TGTGCCAGCTCACCAAACGACAGGGCCTCAAATCAGCCCCAGCATTTT
TRBJ2-2	TRBD2	-	TRBV6-6	CASSYETSGTGELFF	TGTGCCAGCAGTTACGAGACTAGCGGAACCGGGGAGCTGTTTTTT
TRBJ1-5	-	-	TRBV4-2	CASSQDSSVPQHF	TGTGCCAGCAGCCAAGATAGCAGTGTACCCCAGCATTTT
TRBJ1-1	-	-	TRBV11-2	CASSSLMNTEAFF	TGTGCCAGCAGCTCCCTTATGAACACTGAAGCTTTCTTT
TRBJ1-4	-	-	TRBV4-3	CASSQETGLKLFF	TGCGCCAGCAGCCAGGAGACGGGACTGAAACTGTTTTTT
TRBJ2-7	-	-	TRBV5-4	CASSLSSGGLGGEQYF	TGTGCCAGCAGCTTGTCGTCTGGGGGACTTGGCGGCGAGCAGTACTTC
TRBJ2-3	TRBD2	-	TRBV29-1	CSATGGTDTQYF	TGCAGCGCAACCGGGGGGACAGATACGCAGTATTTT
TRBJ1-5	-	-	TRBV20-1	CSASRRVMGQPQHF	TGCAGTGCTAGTCGCAGGGTGATGGGTCAGCCCCAGCATTTT
TRBJ1-6	-	-	TRBV11-2	CASSPGTIHSPLHF	TGTGCCAGCAGCCCAGGGACAATTCATTCACCCCTCCACTTT
TRBJ2-1	TRBD2	-	TRBV3-1/TRBV3-2	CASSRRSSGGWNEQFF	TGTGCCAGCAGCCGTAGATCTAGCGGGGGCTGGAATGAGCAGTTCTTC
TRBJ1-1	-	-	TRBV19	CASSIGGQGAAFF	TGTGCCAGTAGTATAGGGGGGCAGGGTGCAGCTTTCTTT
TRBJ1-6	-	-	TRBV9	CASSVEGYPGSPLHF	TGTGCCAGCAGCGTAGAGGGGTACCCGGGTTCACCCCTCCACTTT
TRBJ1-2	-	once	TRBV7-2	CASSLASTKGYTF	TGTGCCAGCAGCTTAGCATCCACAAAAGGCTACACCTTC
TRBJ2-3	-	-	TRBV3-1/TRBV3-2	CASSQGFRRDTQYF	TGTGCCAGCAGCCAAGGCTTCAGGCGTGATACGCAGTATTTT
TRBJ2-7	-	-	TRBV7-3	CASSLRRGSEQYF	TGTGCCAGCAGCTTACGAAGGGGAAGCGAGCAGTACTTC
TRBJ1-6	TRBD1	-	TRBV4-3	CASSHGDRDGSPLHF	TGCGCCAGCAGCCATGGGGACAGGGATGGGTCACCCCTCCACTTT
TRBJ1-2	TRBD1	-	TRBV5-4	CASRGQSNYGYTF	TGTGCCAGCAGGGGACAGAGTAACTATGGCTACACCTTC
TRBJ1-4	-	-	TRBV5-1	CASSLRNAGGAKLFF	TGCGCCAGCAGCTTGAGGAACGCAGGAGGAGCAAAACTGTTTTTT
TRBJ1-3	-	once	TRBV12-3/TRBV12-4	CASRSTGPDTIYF	TGTGCCAGCAGATCCACTGGGCCGGACACCATATATTTT
TRBJ1-2	-	-	TRBV7-2	CASSLVNSWLRGGYTF	TGTGCCAGCAGCTTAGTAAATTCGTGGCTGCGAGGTGGCTACACCTTC
TRBJ1-3	-	-	TRBV3-1/TRBV3-2	CASSQGSRGNTIYF	TGTGCCAGCAGCCAAGGAAGTCGGGGAAACACCATATATTTT
TRBJ1-4	TRBD1	-	TRBV7-2	CASSSALRQGGEKLFF	TGTGCCAGCAGCTCAGCCCTCAGACAGGGCGGCGAAAAACTGTTTTTT
TRBJ1-5	TRBD1	-	TRBV28	CASSLRQGAQPQHF	TGTGCCAGCAGTTTGCGGCAGGGGGCTCAGCCCCAGCATTTT
TRBJ2-7	TRBD2	-	TRBV7-2	CASSLGTRLGEQYF	TGTGCCAGCAGCTTGGGGACTAGGCTAGGCGAGCAGTACTTC
TRBJ2-7	TRBD1	-	TRBV5-1	CASSSGTGGPSYEQYF	TGCGCCAGCAGCTCCGGGACAGGGGGCCCCTCCTACGAGCAGTACTTC
TRBJ1-1	-	once	TRBV4-2	CASSQVRSERGGTEAFF	TGTGCCAGCAGCCAAGTGAGGTCCGAACGGGGGGGGACTGAAGCTTTCTTT
TRBJ2-7	TRBD1	-	TRBV3-1/TRBV3-2	CASRPTGEFYEQYF	TGTGCCAGCAGGCCTACAGGGGAATTCTACGAGCAGTACTTC
TRBJ1-5	-	once	TRBV7-2	CASSFSEGQPQHF	TGTGCCAGCAGCTTTTCCGAGGGTCAGCCCCAGCATTTT
TRBJ1-2	TRBD1	-	TRBV4-2	CASSQAGTGGDYGYTF	TGTGCCAGCAGCCAAGCAGGGACAGGGGGCGACTATGGCTACACCTTC
TRBJ2-1	TRBD2	-	TRBV2	CASSERLAGRYNEQFF	TGTGCCAGCAGTGAGAGACTAGCGGGAAGATACAATGAGCAGTTCTTC
TRBJ1-2	-	-	TRBV5-8	CASSLTWTSNYGYTF	TGTGCCAGCAGCTTGACTTGGACTTCTAACTATGGCTACACCTTC
TRBJ1-6	TRBD1	-	TRBV5-6	CASTLGVTGNSPLHF	TGTGCCAGCACCCTCGGTGTGACAGGGAATTCACCCCTCCACTTT
TRBJ1-2	TRBD1	-	TRBV5-1	CASGVRDRSYGYTF	TGCGCCAGCGGGGTCCGGGACAGGAGTTATGGCTACACCTTC
TRBJ2-7	-	-	TRBV7-9	CASSLDFGWETSSYEQYF	TGTGCCAGCAGCTTAGATTTTGGGTGGGAGACGAGCTCCTACGAGCAGTACTTC
TRBJ2-5	TRBD1	-	TRBV6-2/TRBV6-3	CASSQWDRVQETQYF	TGTGCCAGCAGTCAATGGGACAGGGTCCAAGAGACCCAGTACTTC
TRBJ1-6	TRBD1	-	TRBV7-9	CASSSDRGYNSPLHF	TGTGCCAGCAGCTCAGACAGGGGTTATAATTCACCCCTCCACTTT
TRBJ2-6	-	-	TRBV19	CASSIDRSAGANVLTF	TGTGCCAGTAGTATAGATCGATCGGCTGGGGCCAACGTCCTGACTTTC
TRBJ2-1	TRBD2	-	TRBV7-9	CASLGLAWGSYNEQFF	TGTGCCAGCCTCGGACTAGCTTGGGGTTCCTACAATGAGCAGTTCTTC
TRBJ1-2	-	-	TRBV7-8	CASSLELGGGYTF	TGTGCCAGCAGCTTAGAACTGGGGGGAGGCTACACCTTC
TRBJ2-3	-	-	TRBV7-7	CASSLGGGPDTQYF	TGTGCCAGCAGCTTAGGCGGGGGCCCAGATACGCAGTATTTT
TRBJ2-7	TRBD1	-	TRBV2	CASSEPGGLYEQYF	TGTGCCAGCAGTGAACCAGGGGGTCTCTACGAGCAGTACTTC
TRBJ1-1	TRBD1	-	TRBV6-1	CASSERTGTRGVNTEAFF	TGTGCCAGCAGTGAACGGACAGGAACAAGGGGGGTGAACACTGAAGCTTTCTTT
TRBJ1-1	TRBD1	-	TRBV15	CATSRATGVNTEAFF	TGTGCCACCAGCAGGGCGACAGGGGTGAACACTGAAGCTTTCTTT
TRBJ1-1	TRBD1	-	TRBV5-1	CASSLATGGNTEAFF	TGCGCCAGCAGCTTGGCGACAGGGGGGAACACTGAAGCTTTCTTT
TRBJ1-2	TRBD1	-	TRBV5-1	CASSLAGTAWATNYGYTF	TGCGCCAGCAGCTTGGCCGGGACAGCTTGGGCAACTAACTATGGCTACACCTTC
TRBJ1-3	-	-	TRBV4-3	CASSQEPRGTGNTIYF	TGCGCCAGCAGCCAAGAGCCCAGGGGAACTGGAAACACCATATATTTT
TRBJ2-6	TRBD1	-	TRBV6-1	CASSEAGWTGFKSGANVLTF	TGTGCCAGCAGTGAAGCCGGATGGACAGGGTTTAAGTCTGGGGCCAACGTCCTGACTTTC
TRBJ2-3	-	-	TRBV9	CASSVEQGGTDTQYF	TGTGCCAGCAGCGTAGAACAGGGGGGGACAGATACGCAGTATTTT
TRBJ2-5	-	-	TRBV4-1	CASSLRGGLAKETQYF	TGCGCCAGCAGCCTACGCGGGGGCCTAGCGAAAGAGACCCAGTACTTC
TRBJ1-4	TRBD1	-	TRBV9	CASSVGTGSNEKLFF	TGTGCCAGCAGCGTGGGGACAGGGAGTAATGAAAAACTGTTTTTT
TRBJ2-3	TRBD1	-	TRBV18	CASSPNRGRSDTQYF	TGTGCCAGCTCACCAAACAGGGGGCGCTCAGATACGCAGTATTTT